One and the same sample provided the 32 T cell receptor beta chains below, sequenced in a study. Treg sorting used a CD4+CD25+CD127-/low gate. One entry per CDR3 protein, called by TCRdb with MiXCR from the 5' RACE reads. This sample has fewer than 65,000 distinct CDR3 sequences, with 20% to 25% found just once. Sequenced material: tumor-infiltrating Tregs sorted from the breast tumor. Receptors originate from a female donor with breast cancer.

This clonotype was found a few times. In this CDR3 the conserved last residue, phenylalanine or tryptophan, is missing, so a read error is likely. This chain uses TRBV6-1 with TRBJ1-1, with TRBD1 matching over 9 bases. Per germline, CDR1 MNHNS and CDR2 SASEGT. CDR3 length: 14 amino acids. V was clipped by 5 bases and J by 7 bases; unmatched bases: 8. The CDR3 loop is CASSMGQGIFEAFL. CDR3 in DNA: TGTGCCAGCAGTATGGGACAGGGAATTTTTGAAGCTTTCCTT.

V usage is TRBV7-9 and J usage is TRBJ2-1, with D perhaps assigned TRBD1 or TRBD2 (8 bases each). CDR1 is SEHNR, CDR2 FQNEAQ, per germline (reference sequence). The length of the CDR3 is 17 residues. Trimming left V 5 bases short and J 4 bases short, with 21 bases between. CDR3: CASSPRGGRGPYNEQFF. The CDR3 nucleotides are TGTGCCAGCAGCCCCCGGGGGGGCAGGGGGCCTTACAATGAGCAGTTCTTC.

This clonotype appeared a few times. The V call is TRBV5-6, the J call TRBJ1-6; D is uncertain. Germline V gives CDR1 SGHDT, CDR2 YYEEEE. The CDR3 loop spans 15 amino acids. The V gene lost 2 bases and the J gene lost 3 bases, with 9 bases spanning the gap. The CDR3 region has the DNA TGTGCCAGCAGCTTAGGACCGGACTATAATTCACCCCTCCACTTT. It encodes CASSLGPDYNSPLHF.

The V call is TRBV20-1, the J call TRBJ2-5, with 9 nucleotides matching TRBD2. This CDR3 has 14 amino acids. Germline-derived CDR1 and CDR2 are DFQATT and SNEGSKA (reference sequence). The J segment lost 6 bases and the V segment lost 0 bases, leaving 5 bases of the junction unmatched. The CDR3 loop reads CSARDPSGRKTQYF. Here the CDR3 DNA reads TGCAGTGCTAGAGATCCGAGCGGGAGGAAGACCCAGTACTTC.

The chain has TRBV11-2 and TRBJ2-3; the match to TRBD2 covers 8 bases. The V segment lost 6 bases and the J segment 6 bases; nucleotides outside the gene matches: 14. This CDR3 comprises 16 residues. Looked up from germline, CDR1 is SGHAT and CDR2 is FQNNGV. The CDR3 DNA reads as TGTGCCAGCAGTCCCGGAGCGGGAGAATGGTCGGATACGCAGTATTTT. This translates into CASSPGAGEWSDTQYF.

This clonotype was recorded a few times. The chain carries TRBV20-1 and TRBJ1-4; D may be TRBD1 (6 bases). CDR3 length: 15 amino acids. V was trimmed by 6 bases and J by 0 bases, leaving 14 bases between them. Germline lookup yields CDR1 DFQATT and CDR2 SNEGSKA (reference sequence). In DNA, the CDR3 is TGCAGTGCCGGACAGAGCGATTCAACTAATGAAAAACTGTTTTTT. Translating gives CSAGQSDSTNEKLFF.

This clonotype was detected only a few times. The CDR3 loop reads CASRGQGPSGANVLTF. CDR3 bases: TGTGCCAGCAGGGGACAGGGGCCTTCTGGGGCCAACGTCCTGACTTTC. The rearrangement links TRBV6-5 to TRBJ2-6; 10 bases are a match to TRBD1. Germline V gene sequence: CDR1 MNHEY, CDR2 SVGAGI. This CDR3 is 16 amino acids long. The V segment lost 6 bases and the J segment 1 base; nucleotides outside the gene matches: 3.

The gene calls are TRBV7-2 and TRBJ2-3; D tentatively reads TRBD1 or TRBD2 (5 bases each). Germline V gene data show CDR1 as SGHTA and CDR2 as FQGNSA. This CDR3 is built from 15 residues. V was shortened by 3 bases and J by 2 bases, with 12 bases between the two germline ends. CDR3 bases: TGTGCCAGCAGCTTGGGGCTAGCCCCCACAGATACGCAGTATTTT. It encodes CASSLGLAPTDTQYF.

The chain combines TRBV6-5 with TRBJ1-2; the D gene is possibly TRBD1 (5 bases). V was clipped by 8 bases and J by 1 base, with 14 bases between them. The CDR3 length is 14 residues. The germline gives CDR1 MNHEY, CDR2 SVGAGI. CDR3 sequence (DNA): TGTGCCAGCGGTGAGGGGAACGGTAACTATGGCTACACCTTC. Residues: CASGEGNGNYGYTF.

The chain couples TRBV11-1 to TRBJ2-5; no reliable D call. Germline V gene sequence: CDR1 SGHAT, CDR2 FQDESV (reference sequence). The CDR3 covers 15 residues. V was cut by 3 bases and J by 4 bases, with 15 bases left in between. The CDR3 DNA sequence: TGTGCCAGCAGCTTGATCTGGTTAGAAGGAGAGACCCAGTACTTC. As protein: CASSLIWLEGETQYF.

As to this clonotype: A much larger clone sits a single nucleotide away, making a read error possible. The chain combines TRBV20-1 with TRBJ1-2; 10 bases are shared with TRBD1. Germline CDR1 is DFQATT and CDR2 is SNEGSKA (reference sequence). The V segment lost 6 bases and the J segment 8 bases; nucleotides outside the gene matches: 9. This CDR3 contains 13 residues. The CDR3 region is CSAAPGTGVGYTF. The CDR3 bases are TGCAGTGCCGCCCCCGGGACAGGGGTGGGCTACACCTTC.

The CDR3 sequence: CSAPRGDTTTDTQYF. The CDR3 DNA is TGCAGTGCTCCAAGGGGCGACACTACCACAGATACGCAGTATTTT. The rearrangement links TRBV20-1 to TRBJ2-3; perhaps TRBD1 as D (5 bases). Germline V lookup: CDR1 DFQATT, CDR2 SNEGSKA (reference sequence). This CDR3 has 15 residues. Between the trimmed V and J ends, which lost 5 bases and 2 bases, there was a span of 17 bases.

This chain links TRBV20-1 with TRBJ1-4; D gene ambiguous. V gave up 0 bases and J gave up 7 bases, with 18 bases separating them. The CDR3 totals 16 residues. Germline V gene sequence: CDR1 DFQATT, CDR2 SNEGSKA (reference sequence). The CDR3 region has the DNA TGCAGTGCTAGAGATGGTCAAGGCAGCGTATTTGAAAAACTGTTTTTT. Encoded protein: CSARDGQGSVFEKLFF.

Concerning this clonotype: Possible read error: a much larger clone is one base away. This CDR3 is missing its conserved last phenylalanine or tryptophan, likely due to a read error. V gene TRBV9 combines with J gene TRBJ1-4; tentatively, D is TRBD1 (6 bases). The CDR3 runs 15 residues. Germline V gene sequence: CDR1 SGDLS, CDR2 YYNGEE. The V end was cut by 2 bases, the J end by 7 bases, with 15 bases between. The CDR3 here is CASSVTQGGSEKLFC. CDR3 nucleotide sequence: TGTGCCAGCAGCGTGACACAGGGAGGGAGTGAAAAACTGTTTTGT.

This sequence joins TRBV4-1 and TRBJ2-7; D gene unclear. V was shortened by 0 bases and J by 0 bases, with 12 bases between the two germline ends. The CDR3 contains 16 residues. Germline V gene sequence: CDR1 MGHRA, CDR2 YSYEKL. The CDR3 spells CASSQDMRQSSYEQYF. The CDR3 bases are TGCGCCAGCAGCCAAGATATGAGGCAGAGCTCCTACGAGCAGTACTTC.

This clonotype was seen at least ten times. CDR3 DNA: TGTGCCAGCAGCCCCCCAGGGGGTGAAAAACTGTTTTTT. The encoded protein is CASSPPGGEKLFF. The chain links TRBV7-6 to TRBJ1-4; TRBD1 matches 7 bases. This CDR3 contains 13 residues. Trimming at V came to 5 bases and at J to 7 bases, leaving 4 bases not matched to a gene. Germline V CDR1 and CDR2: SGHVS, FNYEAQ. Supplemented by reference TRBV7-6 and TRBJ1-4, the full variable domain reads GAGVSQSPRYKVTKRGQDVALRCDPISGHVSLYWYRQALGQGPEFLTYFNYEAQQDKSGLPNDRFSAERPEGSISTLTIQRTEQRDSAMYRCASSPPGGEKLFFGSGTQLSVL.

Concerning this clonotype: Given the absence of the conserved phenylalanine or tryptophan at the CDR3 end, a read error is likely. The chain employs TRBV6-1 and TRBJ2-7, with D maybe TRBD2 (7 bases). The CDR3 totals 21 residues. Germline V CDR1 and CDR2: MNHNS, SASEGT. Trimming pared 0 bases from V and 4 bases from J, leaving 31 bases between. The CDR3 DNA sequence: TGTGCCAGCAGTGAAGCTGGGTTACAGGGAGGTAGGAGCGGGATACCGTACGAGCAGTACTCC. Encoded protein: CASSEAGLQGGRSGIPYEQYS.

CDR3 sequence: CASSLNLGDRGLQFF. The DNA for the CDR3 is TGTGCCAGCAGTTTGAATTTAGGGGACAGGGGGCTGCAGTTCTTC. The chain combines TRBV12-3 or TRBV12-4 with TRBJ2-1; 12 bases match TRBD1. The V gene end was trimmed by 3 bases and the J gene end by 12 bases; junction bases not matched to a gene: 9. This CDR3 contains 15 residues.

This clonotype was seen at least ten times. The V call is TRBV28, the J call TRBJ1-5; D ambiguous. Per the germline V gene, CDR1 is MDHEN and CDR2 is SYDVKM. Trimming pared 2 bases from V and 10 bases from J, leaving 12 bases between. The CDR3 has 13 amino acids. This CDR3 is CASSLQEAEPQHF. The CDR3 coding sequence is TGTGCCAGCAGTTTACAGGAGGCAGAACCCCAGCATTTT.

The chain recombines TRBV20-1 with TRBJ2-1; 7 bases align to TRBD1. V was clipped by 5 bases and J by 10 bases; unmatched bases: 5. The length of the CDR3 is 11 residues. Germline CDR1 reads DFQATT; CDR2 reads SNEGSKA (reference sequence). CDR3 DNA: TGCAGTGCTGTCAGGGGGAACGAGCAGTTCTTC. Residues: CSAVRGNEQFF.

The chain is built from TRBV19 and TRBJ2-1, with D perhaps TRBD1 (6 bases). The germline CDR1 and CDR2 sequences are LNHDA and SQIVND (reference sequence). There are 15 residues in the CDR3. Trimming removed 7 bases at V and 0 bases at J, with 13 bases between. The CDR3 nucleotides read TGTGCCAGTACCGCCGACAGGAGCTCCTACAATGAGCAGTTCTTC. It translates to CASTADRSSYNEQFF.

This chain connects TRBV12-3 or TRBV12-4 to TRBJ1-5; no clear D gene. Trimming took off 3 bases at V and 5 bases at J, with 8 bases between the two ends. This CDR3 spans 13 amino acids. The CDR3 nucleotides are TGTGCCAGCAGTTTTGGTGACCATCAGCCCCAGCATTTT. Protein sequence: CASSFGDHQPQHF.

On this clonotype itself: A read error may explain this, as a much larger clone is one base away. This likely comes from a read error, as the CDR3 has no conserved phenylalanine or tryptophan at its end. J is TRBJ1-2 and V is TRBV6-1, with D possibly TRBD1 on 5 matching bases. CDR3 size: 14 residues. The ends were cut back, 1 base at V and 4 bases at J, with 10 bases in the middle. The germline V gene has CDR1 MNHNS and CDR2 SASEGT. DNA for the CDR3: TGTGCCAGCAGTGAAGTGGGCGACAGCTATGGCTACACCTCC. It encodes CASSEVGDSYGYTS.

This chain links TRBV7-2 with TRBJ2-7, with 10 positions matching TRBD1. V lost 6 bases to trimming and J lost 4 bases; unmatched junction nucleotides: 9. Per the germline V gene, CDR1 is SGHTA and CDR2 is FQGNSA. This CDR3 is built from 15 residues. The DNA of the CDR3 is TGTGCCAGCAGGATTTCTCCGGGACAGGGGTACGAGCAGTACTTC. It translates to CASRISPGQGYEQYF. The full variable domain, its missing parts supplied by reference TRBV7-2 and TRBJ2-7, is GAGVSQSPSNKVTEKGKDVELRCDPISGHTALYWYRQSLGQGLEFLIYFQGNSAPDKSGLPSDRFSAERTGGSVSTLTIQRTQQEDSAVYLCASRISPGQGYEQYFGPGTRLTVT.

This clonotype turned up a few times. This chain connects TRBV3-1 to TRBJ2-1, with TRBD2 matching 12 bases. The CDR3 has 17 amino acids. The J segment lost 6 bases and the V segment lost 0 bases, leaving 6 bases of the junction unmatched. CDR1 and CDR2 (germline): LGHDT, YNNKEL (reference sequence). CDR3 residues: CASSQEELAGGINEQFF. CDR3 in DNA: TGTGCCAGCAGCCAAGAAGAGCTAGCGGGAGGGATCAATGAGCAGTTCTTC.

This clonotype has only one observation. The chain is built from TRBV5-1 and TRBJ2-1, with 7 bases matching TRBD2. The germline gives CDR1 SGHRS, CDR2 YFSETQ. V shed 4 bases and J 8 bases; nucleotides not matched to a gene: 18. CDR3 length: 17 residues. DNA of the CDR3: TGCGCCAGCAGCCCAAGCGACGGGAGGTGGTTTAAGGATGAGCAGTTCTTC. Its translation is CASSPSDGRWFKDEQFF. Supplemented by reference TRBV5-1 and TRBJ2-1, the full variable domain reads KAGVTQTPRYLIKTRGQQVTLSCSPISGHRSVSWYQQTPGQGLQFLFEYFSETQRNKGNFPGRFSGRQFSNSRSEMNVSTLELGDSALYLCASSPSDGRWFKDEQFFGPGTRLTVL.

This chain connects TRBV7-9 to TRBJ1-5; 9 bases match TRBD1. Unmatched junction bases numbered 4, after V lost 3 bases and J lost 4 bases. Per germline, CDR1 SEHNR and CDR2 FQNEAQ (reference sequence). The CDR3 has 15 residues. CDR3 sequence reads: CASSFSGQGNQPQHF. The DNA of the CDR3 is TGTGCCAGCAGCTTCTCGGGACAGGGAAATCAGCCCCAGCATTTT.

In its sample, this clonotype was seen a few times. V usage is TRBV7-9 and J usage is TRBJ2-7; D not resolved. There are 13 residues in the CDR3. V dropped 2 bases and J dropped 6 bases, with 11 bases sitting between them. Germline assignment: CDR1 SEHNR and CDR2 FQNEAQ (reference sequence). The CDR3 sequence: CASSLTPTSEQYF. Here the CDR3 DNA reads TGTGCCAGCAGCTTAACACCGACCAGCGAGCAGTACTTC. The full variable domain, with the rest looked up from reference TRBV7-9 and TRBJ2-7, is DTGVSQNPRHKITKRGQNVTFRCDPISEHNRLYWYRQTLGQGPEFLTYFQNEAQLEKSRLLSDRFSAERPKGSFSTLEIQRTEQGDSAMYLCASSLTPTSEQYFGPGTRLTVT.

The chain has TRBV7-8 and TRBJ1-1; D unclear. Trimming left V 1 base short and J 4 bases short, with 13 bases between. The CDR3 consists of 15 residues. Germline CDR1 is SGHVS and CDR2 is FQNEAQ. The CDR3 DNA follows: TGTGCCAGCAGCTTAGTCGGTGAGTTTGCCACTGAAGCTTTCTTT. Translated: CASSLVGEFATEAFF.

V gene TRBV20-1 combines with J gene TRBJ2-1, with 15 bases that match TRBD2. The germline CDR1 and CDR2 sequences are DFQATT and SNEGSKA (reference sequence). The CDR3 is made up of 16 amino acids. Losses at the gene ends were 6 bases for V and 7 bases for J; bases not matched to a gene: 10. The CDR3 region has the DNA TGCAGTGCGCGAAGCGGGACTAGCGGGAGGATGAATGAGCAGTTCTTC. As protein: CSARSGTSGRMNEQFF.

The chain uses TRBV6-1 and TRBJ2-7, with unresolved D. Trimming cost V 3 bases and J 8 bases, with 14 bases left between them. CDR1 is MNHNS and CDR2 is SASEGT in the germline V gene. The CDR3 length is 13 residues. The CDR3 is CASSERISKQQYF. The CDR3 nucleotides are TGTGCCAGCAGTGAGAGAATTTCGAAGCAGCAGTACTTC.

The chain carries TRBV5-1 and TRBJ2-7, with D possibly being TRBD2 (6 bases). Trimming stripped 0 bases from V and 0 bases from J, with 10 bases between. The CDR3 has 15 residues. The V gene's germline CDR1 is SGHRS and CDR2 YFSETQ. The CDR3 spells CASSLGSGFSYEQYF. CDR3 DNA sequence: TGCGCCAGCAGCTTGGGAAGCGGGTTCTCCTACGAGCAGTACTTC.